This passage covers 17 T cell receptor beta chains from one sample sequenced in a study of blood T cell repertoires in COVID-19. Sequencing used immunoSEQ multiplex PCR; TCRdb keeps in-frame clones, though not all of them. The sample comprises just over 95,000 clones, approximately 90% of which are singletons, and 1.5% to 2% rests with the top ten. Material: peripheral blood. The origin of the receptors is a man aged 55 to 70 with acute or convalescent COVID-19.

V gene TRBV2 combines with J gene TRBJ2-1; 7 bases align to TRBD2. The CDR3 is 15 residues long. With V trimmed by 6 bases and J by 3 bases, 8 bases remained unmatched. In germline, CDR1 is SNHLY, CDR2 FYNNEI. The CDR3 nucleotides are TGTGCCAGCAGCGGGGAGATAGCGGGCTACAATGAGCAGTTCTTC. It translates to CASSGEIAGYNEQFF.

The chain combines TRBV3-1 (or the pseudogene TRBV3-2) with TRBJ2-5; a possible D gene is TRBD2 (5 bases). This CDR3 has 13 amino acids. Deletions cut 3 bases from V and 7 bases from J, with 12 bases between. Germline CDR1 and CDR2: LGHDT and YNNKEL (reference sequence). CDR3 protein: CASSHRTEGTQYF. The CDR3 DNA sequence: TGTGCCAGCAGCCACCGGACCGAGGGGACCCAGTACTTC.

The chain joins TRBV7-9 to TRBJ1-2; D is unresolved. The ends were cut back, 10 bases at V and 3 bases at J, with 12 bases in the middle. The germline gives CDR1 SEHNR, CDR2 FQNEAQ (reference sequence). The CDR3 consists of 12 residues. Written as DNA, the CDR3 is TGTGCCACCATAGACACCTACTATGGCTACACCTTC. It codes for CATIDTYYGYTF.

The J gene is TRBJ1-6, the V gene TRBV3-1 (or the pseudogene TRBV3-2); no clear D gene. Trimming pared 0 bases from V and 7 bases from J, leaving 10 bases between. Germline-derived CDR1 and CDR2 are LGHDT and YNNKEL (reference sequence). The CDR3 is made up of 15 amino acids. The DNA of the CDR3 is TGTGCCAGCAGCCAAGAACTCGGTAGAAATTCACCCCTCCACTTT. This sequence encodes CASSQELGRNSPLHF.

This clone was observed once. This chain uses TRBV2 with TRBJ1-1, with D perhaps TRBD1 (6 bases). The germline V gene encodes CDR1 SNHLY and CDR2 FYNNEI. Trimming took 5 bases from V and 5 from J, leaving 15 bases between them. This CDR3 is built from 14 residues. CDR3 in amino acids: CASSLQGYATEAFF. The CDR3 nucleotides are TGTGCCAGCAGTTTGCAGGGGTATGCAACTGAAGCTTTCTTT.

V and J are TRBV4-2 and TRBJ2-5; weak D call: TRBD1 (8 bases). Trimming cost V 1 base and J 3 bases, with 15 bases left between them. The CDR3 is 16 residues long. Germline V gene lookup returns CDR1 LGHNA and CDR2 YNFKEQ. CDR3 sequence reads: CASSQGDRGGKETQYF. In DNA, the CDR3 is TGTGCCAGCAGCCAAGGTGACAGGGGAGGGAAAGAGACCCAGTACTTC.

This clone has just one count. This chain uses TRBV2 with TRBJ1-1, with 7 bases lining up with TRBD1. The CDR3 extends over 14 amino acids. Germline CDR1 reads SNHLY; CDR2 reads FYNNEI. J gave up 4 bases and V 6 bases, and 8 bases lay outside the gene matches. The chain's CDR3 is CASRQTGRTTEAFF. DNA of the CDR3: TGTGCCAGCAGGCAGACAGGGCGGACCACTGAAGCTTTCTTT.

The V call is TRBV7-8, the J call TRBJ2-1; TRBD2 aligns across 7 bases. V lost 1 base to trimming and J lost 3 bases; unmatched junction nucleotides: 6. The CDR3 contains 16 residues. Germline loops: CDR1 SGHVS, CDR2 FQNEAQ. CDR3 nucleotide sequence: TGTGCCAGCAGCTTAGGTCGGCTAGCGGTCTACAATGAGCAGTTCTTC. It is translated as CASSLGRLAVYNEQFF.

J is TRBJ1-5 and V is TRBV3-1 (or the pseudogene TRBV3-2), with D unresolved. V gave up 0 bases and J gave up 0 bases, with 6 bases separating them. This CDR3 is built from 15 residues. CDR1 is LGHDT, CDR2 YNNKEL, per germline (reference sequence). CDR3 DNA: TGTGCCAGCAGCCAAGAGGCCTCTAGCAATCAGCCCCAGCATTTT. Protein product: CASSQEASSNQPQHF.

The J gene is TRBJ1-4, the V gene TRBV19; D perhaps matches TRBD1 (5 bases). The CDR3 extends over 15 amino acids. V lost 6 bases to trimming and J lost 0 bases, with 11 bases between them. The germline CDR1 and CDR2 sequences are LNHDA and SQIVND (reference sequence). CDR3 DNA: TGTGCCAGTAGACCGACAGCCACAACTAATGAAAAACTGTTTTTT. Translated: CASRPTATTNEKLFF. The full variable domain, rest sourced from reference TRBV19 and TRBJ1-4, is DGGITQSPKYLFRKEGQNVTLSCEQNLNHDAMYWYRQDPGQGLRLIYYSQIVNDFQKGDIAEGYSVSREKKESFPLTVTSAQKNPTAFYLCASRPTATTNEKLFFGSGTQLSVL.

The rearrangement uses TRBV12-3 or TRBV12-4 and TRBJ1-2; no firm D call. The length of the CDR3 is 13 residues. Deletions cut 1 base from V and 6 bases from J, with 9 bases between. The CDR3 protein is CASSLGGVNGYTF. In nucleotides, the CDR3 is TGTGCCAGCAGTTTAGGCGGGGTTAATGGCTACACCTTC.

This clone was picked up one time. V is TRBV4-2 and J is TRBJ2-1, with a weak D call TRBD2 (5 bases). The V gene's germline CDR1 is LGHNA and CDR2 YNFKEQ. Trimming left V 0 bases short and J 10 bases short, with 19 bases between. This CDR3 has 16 residues. The CDR3 sequence: CASSQDGGRRSEEQFF. The CDR3 coding sequence is TGTGCCAGCAGCCAAGATGGTGGACGGCGTAGCGAGGAGCAGTTCTTC.

The chain has TRBV19 and TRBJ1-4; 7 nucleotides line up with TRBD1. CDR3 size: 15 residues. CDR1 and CDR2 (germline): LNHDA, SQIVND (reference sequence). V gave up 4 bases and J gave up 4 bases; unmatched junction bases: 6. The CDR3 nucleotides are TGTGCCAGTAGTACCACCGGGACAGTTAATGAAAAACTGTTTTTT. It yields the protein CASSTTGTVNEKLFF.

Notes on this clone: The junction departs from germline at one end; a sequencing error may be responsible. This chain joins TRBV7-9 and TRBJ2-5, with D hard to call. The germline gives CDR1 SEHNR, CDR2 FQNEAQ (reference sequence). The CDR3 covers 13 residues. CDR3 nucleotide sequence: TGTGCCGGCAGTTATGGCTCCCAAGAGACCCAGTACTTC. The encoded protein is CAGSYGSQETQYF.

The rearrangement links TRBV9 to TRBJ1-5; no clear D. In germline, CDR1 is SGDLS, CDR2 YYNGEE. The CDR3 length is 13 residues. The V and J ends lost 0 bases and 5 bases respectively, with 6 bases between them. The CDR3 here is CASSVATDQPQHF. For the CDR3, the DNA is TGTGCCAGCAGCGTAGCTACGGATCAGCCCCAGCATTTT. Together with reference TRBV9 and TRBJ1-5, the CDR3 gives the full variable domain: DSGVTQTPKHLITATGQRVTLRCSPRSGDLSVYWYQQSLDQGLQFLIQYYNGEERAKGNILERFSAQQFPDLHSELNLSSLELGDSALYFCASSVATDQPQHFGDGTRLSIL.

This clone was counted a single time. CDR3: CASSSGGLGGYTF. CDR3 nucleotide sequence: TGTGCCAGCAGTTCCGGGGGTCTCGGAGGCTACACCTTC. This chain links TRBV6-6 with TRBJ1-2; maybe TRBD1 (5 bases). The V gene lost 4 bases and the J gene lost 8 bases, with 14 bases spanning the gap. CDR1 is MNHNY and CDR2 is SVGAGI in the germline V gene (reference sequence). This CDR3 has 13 residues.

The chain employs TRBV2 and TRBJ1-2; D remains ambiguous. The CDR3 extends over 12 amino acids. V was cut by 4 bases and J by 5 bases, with 8 bases left in between. Germline CDR1 and CDR2: SNHLY and FYNNEI. In DNA, the CDR3 is TGTGCCAGCAGTGCCACAGCATATGGCTACACCTTC. This encodes CASSATAYGYTF.